The source of this T cell receptor beta chain is a study of regulatory T cells in long-lasting Graves disease listed by TCRdb under 2021. Notes on the research overall: Persistent Graves' disease meant more than 5 years of antithyroid drug treatment with TSH receptor autoantibodies that stayed positive. A total of roughly 33 samples underwent TCR sequencing: some 13 from persistent and about 20 from newly diagnosed Graves' disease patients. Persistent Graves' disease patients were compared with newly diagnosed Graves' disease patients by peripheral blood TCR sequencing and RNA sequencing. The study was registered as a clinical trial and conducted in China. On average, persistent Graves' disease patients in the clinical cohort had been on antithyroid drugs for approximately ten years.

Study-level results and caveats: The authors acknowledged the small sample size as a limitation that may reduce accuracy. Persistent disease showed preferential use of TRBV28, TRBJ1-2 and TRBJ2-5, whereas newly diagnosed disease favored TRBV20-1 and TRBJ2-1. Only peripheral blood was studied, because thyroid tissue, the primary lesion, was inaccessible. Persistent patients shared more public clonotypes among themselves (2,741) than newly diagnosed patients did (approximately 900). Lower TCR Shannon entropy and fewer highly expanded clones were observed in persistent Graves' disease patients than in newly diagnosed patients, which suggested clonal expansion. Sequencing and analysis were limited to the TCR beta chain.

Library prep was done by multiplex PCR. The reads were generated on an Illumina HiSeq 4000. To build TCR beta libraries, CDR3 regions were amplified by Arm-PCR using iRepertoire HTBI primers. Gel purification was performed on PCR products prior to sequencing. The original pipeline was this. Gene usage analysis of CDR3 amino acid clonotypes relied on the roughly 64 TRBV and 12 to 15 TRBJ segments identified across samples. COPE and FqMerger were used to merge filtered high-quality paired reads into contigs. BLAST was used to align contigs to the IMGT TRBV, TRBD and TRBJ reference genes, and CDR3 was defined following IMGT. Any clonotype with a frequency above 0.1% was counted as a highly expanded clone. Shannon entropy was used to measure repertoire diversity, and the Gini coefficient was used to measure V-J evenness. A clonotype was considered public if more than one individual shared it. The public reads were run again by TCRdb, first through fastp at Q25 and then through MiXCR, and only productive beta chains were kept. One record per CDR3 amino acid sequence lists the most common genes and DNA. These V and J calls are TCRdb output, not the study's own analysis. This sample has roughly 490,000 distinct CDR3 sequences in its table, and 22% of those were observed once. Roughly 13% of the sample is held by the ten biggest clonotypes.

This clonotype has more than one count but fewer than ten. Its antigen remains undetermined. One base away there is no much larger clone; base qualities are not given. Trimming removed 1 base from V and 0 bases from J, leaving 8 bases between the germline ends. CDR1 and CDR2 were assigned from the germline V gene as SGHAT and FQNNGV. The CDR3 starts with the cysteine, ends with the phenylalanine, and has 15 residues. The DNA shown is the 45-base CDR3, in frame from base 1. Reading the label with the study, this specimen's time point is: persistent/refractory GD, antithyroid drugs over 5 years with positive TRAb. RNA was extracted from PBMCs in TRIzol for both TCR sequencing and RNA sequencing. Graves' disease was diagnosed according to American Thyroid Association guidelines. Patients were recruited from an endocrinology department in Xi'an, China. Each patient gave around 9 milliliters of peripheral blood, collected in an EDTA anticoagulant tube. Ficoll Paque Plus density gradient separation was used to isolate PBMCs, and no further T cell sorting was performed. An Agilent 2100 Bioanalyzer and agarose gel were used to check RNA quality, while a NanoDrop 2000 measured RNA concentration.

The specimen comprised peripheral blood mononuclear cells (PBMCs), sampled when the disease was refractory, from a patient treated with antithyroid drugs. The chain was built from TRBV11-2 and TRBJ2-3; the D segment cannot be called with confidence. This clonotype originated in a female donor with Graves disease. The DNA sequence follows: TGTGCCAGCAGCTTAGGCCCTTCTAGCACAGATACGCAGTATTTT. Translated, it reads CASSLGPSSTDTQYF.